This T cell receptor beta chain was identified in a study of PD-1 blockade in classical Hodgkin lymphoma. Study-wide results and limits: Baseline TCR diversity was reportedly lower in newly diagnosed patients than healthy donors. Initiation of nivolumab under 1 year after ASCT led to exclusion of patients. Unlike CD8+ TCR diversity, which did not rise significantly by C4D1, CD4+ TCR diversity did.

All the patients suffered relapse after autologous stem cell transplantation, and brentuximab vedotin exposure differed. A note on this clone: Its antigen is not known.

Using immunoSEQ multiplex PCR, the repertoire was profiled, and TCRdb retains in-frame clones only, with some absent. The sample carries around 30,000 clones, around four fifths recorded once. There are 17 residues in the CDR3. V lost 3 bases to trimming and J lost 0 bases, with 15 bases between them. The germline CDR1 and CDR2 sequences are LNHDA and SQIVND (reference sequence). The receptor's source is a human donor with classical Hodgkin lymphoma. Sequenced here: peripheral blood mononuclear cells (PBMCs), sampled at baseline. The V gene is TRBV19, the J gene TRBJ1-5, with D tentatively TRBD1 (5 bases). The chain's CDR3 is CASSIFSGPNSNQPQHF. Here the CDR3 DNA reads TGTGCCAGTAGTATCTTCTCGGGGCCAAATAGCAATCAGCCCCAGCATTTT.